The next 23 T cell receptor beta chains were all read from a single sample in a study of CD8 T cells in ankylosing spondylitis. Each CDR3 protein is one row after TCRdb ran MiXCR on the 5' RACE reads. The data show hundreds of thousands of distinct CDR3 sequences, over 9.5% seen once. Input material: blood, either unsorted or a sorted T cell fraction (not recorded which). These receptors were collected from a male donor with ankylosing spondylitis or in good health (not recorded which).

This clonotype was detected ten times or more. This chain connects TRBV20-1 to TRBJ2-7, with TRBD1 matching over 7 bases. Germline-derived CDR1 and CDR2 are DFQATT and SNEGSKA (reference sequence). This CDR3 contains 14 residues. Here the CDR3 reads CSPEAGETGNEQYF. CDR3 nucleotides: TGCAGCCCTGAAGCCGGAGAGACAGGGAATGAGCAGTACTTC.

At least ten counts were recorded for this clonotype. This sequence joins TRBV7-9 and TRBJ2-3; no clear D gene. CDR1 is SEHNR and CDR2 is FQNEAQ in the germline V gene (reference sequence). V was pared by 0 bases and J by 5 bases, with 6 bases between. This CDR3 is 13 amino acids long. CDR3 in DNA: TGTGCCAGCAGCTTAGCGCCGTTAGATACGCAGTATTTT. Its translation: CASSLAPLDTQYF.

In this sample, this clonotype turned up many times. The CDR3 bases are TGCGCCAGCAGCCCTTCTATGGATACGCAGTATTTT. Translated, it gives CASSPSMDTQYF. The gene calls are TRBV5-1 and TRBJ2-3; D remains unclear. This CDR3 region has 12 residues. Germline loops: CDR1 SGHRS, CDR2 YFSETQ. The ends were cut back, 4 bases at V and 6 bases at J, with 9 bases in the middle.

This clonotype appeared many times. This chain links TRBV12-3 or TRBV12-4 with TRBJ1-1; possible D gene TRBD1, 5 bases. V lost 5 bases and J 6 bases, leaving 10 bases between the germline ends. The CDR3 has 12 residues. In DNA, the CDR3 is TGTGCCAGCAGTCCGGACAAGGCTGAAGCTTTCTTT. Translated: CASSPDKAEAFF.

There are many counts of this clonotype. The genes are TRBV5-1 and TRBJ2-1; D call uncertain. This CDR3 comprises 17 residues. Germline values: CDR1 SGHRS, CDR2 YFSETQ. V lost 0 bases to trimming and J lost 0 bases, with 13 bases between them. As DNA, the CDR3 is TGCGCCAGCAGCTTGGACCCAGGCCTTAGCTCCTACAATGAGCAGTTCTTC. It is translated as CASSLDPGLSSYNEQFF. The entire variable domain, with the rest obtained from reference TRBV5-1 and TRBJ2-1, is as follows: KAGVTQTPRYLIKTRGQQVTLSCSPISGHRSVSWYQQTPGQGLQFLFEYFSETQRNKGNFPGRFSGRQFSNSRSEMNVSTLELGDSALYLCASSLDPGLSSYNEQFFGPGTRLTVL.

Only a few counts were recorded for this clonotype. The chain combines TRBV18 with TRBJ2-3, with D possibly called TRBD1 or TRBD2 (5 bases each). CDR1 and CDR2 (germline): KGHSH, LQKENI. The CDR3 is made up of 17 amino acids. V lost 0 bases and J lost 8, with 21 bases in between. CDR3 residues: CASSPPMTGAGISTQYF. In DNA, the CDR3 is TGTGCCAGCTCACCACCGATGACCGGGGCCGGCATAAGTACGCAGTATTTT.

Many counts were recorded for this clonotype. This chain uses TRBV12-3 or TRBV12-4 with TRBJ1-4; D is possibly TRBD1 (6 bases). This CDR3 spans 15 amino acids. Trimming shortened V by 6 bases and J by 5 bases, and 16 bases separated the two germline ends. The CDR3 nucleotides are TGTGCCAGCAGCCGGGACAATCCTACGAATGAAAAACTGTTTTTT. Its protein product is CASSRDNPTNEKLFF.

This clonotype was seen a few times. V gene TRBV20-1 combines with J gene TRBJ2-2, with 8 bases fitting TRBD2. The CDR3 covers 17 residues. Germline V gene sequence: CDR1 DFQATT, CDR2 SNEGSKA (reference sequence). The V gene end was trimmed by 5 bases and the J gene end by 5 bases; junction bases not matched to a gene: 16. CDR3 nucleotides: TGCAGTGCTCTGCGAGCGGGGGCCCACCCGGGTACCGGGGAGCTGTTTTTT. Its translation is CSALRAGAHPGTGELFF.

This clonotype appeared many times. This chain links TRBV29-1 with TRBJ2-5; D is ambiguous. CDR1 and CDR2 from the germline V gene are SQVTM and ANQGSEA. CDR3 length: 15 amino acids. V lost 5 bases and J lost 2, with 18 bases in between. The CDR3 is CSVHPVQIPQETQYF. The CDR3 DNA is TGCAGCGTTCACCCCGTACAGATTCCTCAAGAGACCCAGTACTTC.

CDR3 loop: CASSETSENEKLFF. CDR3 coding DNA: TGCGCCAGCAGCGAAACAAGCGAAAATGAAAAACTGTTTTTT. V is TRBV5-1 and J is TRBJ1-4; D call uncertain. Germline V gives CDR1 SGHRS, CDR2 YFSETQ. This CDR3 is built from 14 residues. V was cut by 4 bases and J by 5 bases, with 12 bases left in between.

V and J are TRBV7-3 and TRBJ2-1; D gene unclear. Trimming cost V 0 bases and J 6 bases, with 12 bases left between them. The CDR3 is 15 residues long. Germline V gene sequence: CDR1 SGHTA, CDR2 FQGTGA. CDR3 sequence reads: CASSLTAGSPNEQFF. DNA of the CDR3: TGTGCCAGCAGCTTAACTGCTGGGTCACCCAATGAGCAGTTCTTC. The full variable domain, its missing parts supplied by reference TRBV7-3 and TRBJ2-1, is GAGVSQTPSNKVTEKGKYVELRCDPISGHTALYWYRQSLGQGPEFLIYFQGTGAADDSGLPNDRFFAVRPEGSVSTLKIQRTERGDSAVYLCASSLTAGSPNEQFFGPGTRLTVL.

This clonotype was seen a few times. This chain joins TRBV5-5 and TRBJ1-5; TRBD1 aligns across 9 bases. Germline V gene data show CDR1 as SGHKS and CDR2 as YYEKEE (reference sequence). The CDR3 covers 17 residues. V gave up 0 bases and J gave up 5 bases; unmatched junction bases: 9. Written as DNA, the CDR3 is TGTGCCAGCAGCTTGGGGCCCTCGACAGGGGGGGATCAGCCCCAGCATTTT. Amino acids: CASSLGPSTGGDQPQHF.

With regard to this clonotype: This clone may be a read error of a much larger clone one base away. The V and J genes are TRBV27 and TRBJ2-3; 8 positions agree with TRBD1. With V trimmed by 3 bases and J by 5 bases, 10 bases remained unmatched. Germline V gene lookup returns CDR1 MNHEY and CDR2 SMNVEV (reference sequence). This CDR3 has 16 amino acids. CDR3: CASSLFRTGYKDTQYF. CDR3 sequence (DNA): TGTGCCAGCAGTTTGTTCCGGACAGGGTATAAAGATACGCAGTATTTT.

The CDR3 region has the DNA TGTGCCATCAGTGTAGGGGGGGGCTCCTACGAGCAGTACTTC. This translates into CAISVGGGSYEQYF. The chain is built from TRBV10-3 and TRBJ2-7, with D maybe TRBD2 (7 bases). This CDR3 has 14 residues. Looked up from germline, CDR1 is ENHRY and CDR2 is SYGVKD. Trimming stripped 4 bases from V and 0 bases from J, with 10 bases between.

This clonotype has just a few counts. The chain couples TRBV24-1 to TRBJ2-7; 9 nucleotides match TRBD1. The CDR3 has 14 residues. Germline lookup yields CDR1 KGHDR and CDR2 SFDVKD. The V and J ends lost 9 bases and 6 bases, in that order; junction bases with no gene match: 11. The CDR3 reads CATGDDRGTGEQYF. CDR3 DNA sequence: TGTGCCACCGGGGATGACAGGGGGACAGGCGAGCAGTACTTC.

This clonotype showed up just a few times. The CDR3: CASSGQGAGNEQFF. The CDR3 DNA reads as TGTGCCAGCAGTGGGCAGGGGGCAGGCAATGAGCAGTTCTTC. The chain combines TRBV6-1 with TRBJ2-1, with 8 bases lining up with TRBD1. CDR1 MNHNS and CDR2 SASEGT come from the germline V gene. Germline trimming cut 4 bases from V and 6 bases from J; bases unmatched to any gene: 5. This CDR3 contains 14 residues.

This clonotype came up a few times. This chain links TRBV7-2 with TRBJ1-1; D may be TRBD1 (5 bases). Germline lookup yields CDR1 SGHTA and CDR2 FQGNSA. The CDR3 loop spans 17 amino acids. The germline V and J ends were trimmed by 2 bases and 0 bases, with 16 bases remaining between them. The CDR3 spells CASSLSWGSSMNTEAFF. The CDR3 nucleotides are TGTGCCAGCAGCTTATCGTGGGGCAGCAGCATGAACACTGAAGCTTTCTTT.

The chain is built from TRBV12-3 or TRBV12-4 and TRBJ1-2, with D maybe TRBD1 (5 bases). The CDR3 is 12 amino acids. V was shortened by 7 bases and J by 3 bases, with 9 bases between the two germline ends. As DNA, the CDR3 is TGTGCCAGCACAGGGTACGACTATGGCTACACCTTC. It translates to CASTGYDYGYTF.

This clonotype was found many times. CDR3 DNA: TGTGCCAGCAGCCGACAGCCAACTAATGAAAAACTGTTTTTT. It yields the protein CASSRQPTNEKLFF. The chain is built from TRBV7-8 and TRBJ1-4; D is perhaps TRBD1 (5 bases). Trimming stripped 5 bases from V and 0 bases from J, with 7 bases between. Germline CDR1 and CDR2: SGHVS and FQNEAQ. This CDR3 has 14 amino acids.

This clonotype was counted ten times or more. The chain joins TRBV20-1 to TRBJ2-3; 8 positions agree with TRBD2. CDR3 length: 16 residues. Germline V gene data show CDR1 as DFQATT and CDR2 as SNEGSKA (reference sequence). J was trimmed by 6 bases and V by 0 bases; bases with no gene match: 11. The CDR3 spells CSARDPQTSAKDTQYF. The CDR3 DNA is TGCAGTGCTAGAGATCCCCAGACTAGCGCTAAGGATACGCAGTATTTT.

This clonotype turned up a few times. The chain joins TRBV5-1 to TRBJ2-2, with 8 positions matching TRBD1. The CDR3 has 15 amino acids. CDR1 and CDR2 from the germline V gene are SGHRS and YFSETQ. The trim removed 4 bases at V and 7 bases at J, leaving 9 bases unmatched. The CDR3 is CASSQQGGVGGELFF. The CDR3 DNA follows: TGCGCCAGCAGCCAACAGGGGGGAGTCGGCGGGGAGCTGTTTTTT.

This clonotype was recorded once. The V call is TRBV29-1, the J call TRBJ2-1, with a weak D call TRBD2 (5 bases). Per germline, CDR1 SQVTM and CDR2 ANQGSEA. V lost 7 bases, J lost 8 bases, and 15 bases lay in between. This CDR3 contains 12 residues. The CDR3 is CSASISDDEQFF. DNA for the CDR3: TGCAGCGCGTCGATTAGCGACGATGAGCAGTTCTTC.

The rearrangement joins TRBV14 to TRBJ1-2; TRBD1 aligns across 7 bases. The germline V gene encodes CDR1 SGHDN and CDR2 FVKESK. The CDR3 is 16 residues long. The V gene end was trimmed by 10 bases and the J gene end by 3 bases; junction bases not matched to a gene: 17. This CDR3 is CAKLGKDRQRDYGYTF. CDR3 bases: TGTGCCAAGCTGGGCAAGGACAGGCAGCGGGACTATGGCTACACCTTC.